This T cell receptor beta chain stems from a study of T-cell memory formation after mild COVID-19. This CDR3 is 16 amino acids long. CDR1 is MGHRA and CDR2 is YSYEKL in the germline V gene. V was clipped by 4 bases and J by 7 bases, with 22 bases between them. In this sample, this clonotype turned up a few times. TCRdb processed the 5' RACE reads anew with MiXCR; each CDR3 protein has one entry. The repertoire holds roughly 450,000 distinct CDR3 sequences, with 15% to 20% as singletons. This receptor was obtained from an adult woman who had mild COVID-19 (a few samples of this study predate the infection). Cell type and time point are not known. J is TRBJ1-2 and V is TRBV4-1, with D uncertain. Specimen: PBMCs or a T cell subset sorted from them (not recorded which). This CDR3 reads CASSPGIGRIRGGYTF. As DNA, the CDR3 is TGCGCCAGCAGCCCAGGCATCGGGAGGATTCGAGGTGGCTACACCTTC.